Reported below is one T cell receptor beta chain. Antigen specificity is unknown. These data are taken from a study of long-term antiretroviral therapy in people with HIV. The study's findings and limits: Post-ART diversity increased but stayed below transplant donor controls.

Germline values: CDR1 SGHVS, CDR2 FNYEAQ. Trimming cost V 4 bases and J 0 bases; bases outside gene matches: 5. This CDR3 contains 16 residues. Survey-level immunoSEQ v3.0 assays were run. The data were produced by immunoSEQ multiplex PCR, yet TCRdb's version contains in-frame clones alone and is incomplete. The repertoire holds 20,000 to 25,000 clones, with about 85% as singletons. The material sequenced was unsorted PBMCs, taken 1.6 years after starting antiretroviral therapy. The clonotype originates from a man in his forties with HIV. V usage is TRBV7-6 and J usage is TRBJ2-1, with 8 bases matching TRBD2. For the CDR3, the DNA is TGTGCCAGCAGCTCTTATAGCGGGACCTCCTACAATGAGCAGTTCTTC. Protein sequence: CASSSYSGTSYNEQFF.